Listed here is a single T cell receptor beta chain. The sample comes from a study of T cell changes during pregnancy in multiple sclerosis. The V and J ends lost 5 bases and 5 bases, in that order; junction bases with no gene match: 5. The CDR3 has 12 residues. The germline CDR1 and CDR2 sequences are SQVTM and ANQGSEA. Data came from immunoSEQ multiplex PCR; TCRdb stores just in-frame clones and leaves some out. Here the sample spans around 41,000 clones, approximately 90% being singletons. Input material: PBMCs (not recorded whether the cells were cultured). The receptor comes from a female donor with multiple sclerosis, enrolled in a pregnancy study. The genes are TRBV29-1 and TRBJ2-5, with TRBD1 matching 7 bases. The CDR3 DNA reads as TGCAGCGTTCGACAGGGCCGGGAGACCCAGTACTTC. Its protein is CSVRQGRETQYF.